The 30 T cell receptor beta chains reported below all come from one sample, sequenced in a study of regulatory T cells in long-lasting Graves disease. As for time point: newly diagnosed GD, antithyroid drugs for less than 3 months. RNA isolated from PBMCs was used to make the TCR library. According to the study, TCR beta libraries were built with iRepertoire HTBI primers and CDR3-region Arm-PCR. Via MiXCR, TCRdb re-called the multiplex PCR reads, giving one row per CDR3 protein. The sample has approximately 470,000 distinct CDR3 sequences, around 16% seen once. The same sample was also studied in work on T cells in Graves' hyperthyroidism and ophthalmopathy.

This specimen consisted of peripheral blood mononuclear cells (PBMCs), obtained at new diagnosis, from a patient treated with antithyroid drugs. The receptor set was obtained from a man aged 40-50 years with Graves disease.

This chain uses TRBV12-5 with TRBJ2-1, with D tentatively TRBD1 or TRBD2 (5 bases each). CDR1 LGHNT and CDR2 FRNRAP come from the germline V gene. The CDR3 sequence is 14 residues long. The V end lost 8 bases, the J end lost 2 bases, and 13 bases lay between the germline ends. The CDR3 DNA follows: TGTGCTAGTTCCATTGGGGGTCCCTACAATGAGCAGTTCTTC. Translation: CASSIGGPYNEQFF.

The chain is built from TRBV28 and TRBJ2-3; 10 nucleotides agree with TRBD2. The CDR3 is made up of 18 amino acids. V gave up 3 bases and J gave up 1 base; unmatched junction bases: 10. Germline CDR1 reads MDHEN; CDR2 reads SYDVKM. CDR3 sequence: CASSFRRTSGKRTDTQYF. CDR3 coding DNA: TGTGCCAGCAGTTTCCGCCGGACTAGCGGTAAACGCACAGATACGCAGTATTTT.

This clonotype was found many times. V is TRBV2 and J is TRBJ1-4, with TRBD1 as a possible D gene (5 bases). Deletions cut 2 bases from V and 1 base from J, with 8 bases between. The CDR3 contains 15 residues. CDR1 is SNHLY and CDR2 is FYNNEI in the germline V gene. The CDR3 region has the DNA TGTGCCAGCAGTGAACGGGGGGGAACTAATGAAAAACTGTTTTTT. Its protein is CASSERGGTNEKLFF.

This clonotype was seen many times. The V and J genes are TRBV20-1 and TRBJ1-1; no reliable D call. From germline, CDR1 is DFQATT and CDR2 SNEGSKA (reference sequence). The CDR3 is made up of 11 amino acids. Trimming pared 6 bases from V and 2 bases from J, leaving 7 bases between. The CDR3 DNA sequence: TGCAGTGCACATTTCAACACTGAAGCTTTCTTT. As protein: CSAHFNTEAFF.

This clonotype came up many times. The chain is built from TRBV18 and TRBJ2-5; 7 nucleotides line up with TRBD1. V trimming: 6 bases; J trimming: 1 base; junction bases outside the gene matches: 11. In germline, CDR1 is KGHSH, CDR2 LQKENI. There are 16 residues in the CDR3. The CDR3 bases are TGTGCCAGCTCCCCATTGCCCAGGACAGGCCAAGAGACCCAGTACTTC. Amino acid sequence: CASSPLPRTGQETQYF. The full variable domain, completed using reference TRBV18 and TRBJ2-5, is NAGVMQNPRHLVRRRGQEARLRCSPMKGHSHVYWYRQLPEEGLKFMVYLQKENIIDESGMPKERFSAEFPKEGPSILRIQQVVRGDSAAYFCASSPLPRTGQETQYFGPGTRLLVL.

This clonotype was recorded many times. The rearrangement uses TRBV11-2 and TRBJ2-1; 9 bases are shared with TRBD2. V lost 5 bases to trimming and J lost 7 bases; unmatched junction nucleotides: 12. The CDR3 spans 16 residues. Germline CDR1 SGHAT, CDR2 FQNNGV. The CDR3 DNA sequence: TGTGCCAGCAGCCCCGGGGTCGGCGGGAGGGCGAATGAGCAGTTCTTC. This codes for CASSPGVGGRANEQFF.

This clonotype has at least ten counts. CDR3 sequence reads: CASSFTSGKNTGELFF. The CDR3 bases are TGCGCCAGCAGCTTTACTAGCGGGAAGAACACCGGGGAGCTGTTTTTT. V and J are TRBV5-1 and TRBJ2-2, with TRBD2 identical over 10 bases. J was trimmed by 1 base and V by 2 bases; bases with no gene match: 2. There are 16 residues in the CDR3. Germline values: CDR1 SGHRS, CDR2 YFSETQ. The complete variable domain, with remaining parts taken from reference TRBV5-1 and TRBJ2-2, reads KAGVTQTPRYLIKTRGQQVTLSCSPISGHRSVSWYQQTPGQGLQFLFEYFSETQRNKGNFPGRFSGRQFSNSRSEMNVSTLELGDSALYLCASSFTSGKNTGELFFGEGSRLTVL.

The chain links TRBV10-3 to TRBJ1-5, with D possibly TRBD1 on 6 matching bases. The germline V gene encodes CDR1 ENHRY and CDR2 SYGVKD. The CDR3 spans 13 residues. Trimming left V 11 bases short and J 5 bases short, with 16 bases between. Here the CDR3 reads CALSPGHDQPQHF. DNA for the CDR3: TGTGCCCTATCTCCGGGACATGATCAGCCCCAGCATTTT.

V is TRBV19 and J is TRBJ1-2; the D gene is possibly TRBD1 (6 bases). Trimming took off 8 bases at V and 4 bases at J, with 20 bases between the two ends. This CDR3 has 15 residues. Looked up from germline, CDR1 is LNHDA and CDR2 is SQIVND (reference sequence). CDR3 region: CASPIGGPSFYGYTF. For the CDR3, the DNA is TGTGCCAGTCCAATTGGGGGCCCAAGTTTCTATGGCTACACCTTC.

This clonotype was recorded at least ten times. The V gene is TRBV7-6, the J gene TRBJ2-1; the D gene is possibly TRBD1 (5 bases). V was shortened by 8 bases and J by 4 bases, with 21 bases between the two germline ends. This CDR3 region has 16 residues. Germline CDR1 SGHVS, CDR2 FNYEAQ. CDR3 residues: CASGEYKTETYNEQFF. CDR3 DNA sequence: TGTGCCAGCGGAGAATATAAGACAGAAACTTACAATGAGCAGTTCTTC.

This clonotype was observed at least ten times. The rearrangement links TRBV2 to TRBJ2-7; 8 bases align to TRBD2. Germline V gives CDR1 SNHLY, CDR2 FYNNEI. The CDR3 has 14 residues. The junction had 6 bases not matched to a gene; V was cut back by 7 bases and J by 1 base. The CDR3 nucleotides read TGTGCCAGCAAGAAACTAGCGGAGTCCTACGAGCAGTACTTC. Its translation: CASKKLAESYEQYF.

The chain couples TRBV7-2 to TRBJ2-3; possible D gene TRBD2, 6 bases. Germline-derived CDR1 and CDR2 are SGHTA and FQGNSA. The CDR3 consists of 14 residues. Trimming left V 4 bases short and J 2 bases short, with 10 bases between. CDR3 sequence reads: CASSWDFTTDTQYF. As DNA, the CDR3 is TGTGCCAGCAGCTGGGACTTTACCACAGATACGCAGTATTTT.

A note on this clonotype: Likely a read error: the CDR3 ends without its conserved phenylalanine or tryptophan. The V and J genes are TRBV2 and TRBJ1-1, with 7 positions matching TRBD1. Germline V gene sequence: CDR1 SNHLY, CDR2 FYNNEI. This CDR3 is 14 amino acids long. V gave up 4 bases and J gave up 0 bases; unmatched junction bases: 2. The CDR3 DNA reads as TGTGCCAGCAGTGCGGACAGGTTGAACACTGAAGCTTTCCTT. This codes for CASSADRLNTEAFL.

This clonotype was counted between two and nine times. The chain joins TRBV12-3 or TRBV12-4 to TRBJ2-2, with 8 bases identical to TRBD2. The CDR3 has 16 amino acids. V shed 5 bases and J 1 base; nucleotides not matched to a gene: 6. The CDR3 DNA follows: TGTGCCAGCAGTCACGGACTAGCTCGGAACACCGGGGAGCTGTTTTTT. Translation gives CASSHGLARNTGELFF.

This sequence joins TRBV2 and TRBJ2-1, with 8 bases aligning to TRBD2. V lost 5 bases, J lost 8 bases, and 11 bases stayed unmatched. Looked up from germline, CDR1 is SNHLY and CDR2 is FYNNEI. The CDR3 is 15 amino acids. The CDR3 spells CASSPELAARHEQFF. The CDR3 DNA sequence: TGTGCCAGCAGTCCAGAACTAGCGGCCCGTCATGAGCAGTTCTTC.

This chain links TRBV19 with TRBJ1-1; 9 positions agree with TRBD1. Trimming took 8 bases from V and 5 from J; bases not matched to a gene: 6. This CDR3 is built from 13 residues. Germline assignment: CDR1 LNHDA and CDR2 SQIVND (reference sequence). This CDR3 is CASDDRGFTEAFF. Written as DNA, the CDR3 is TGTGCCAGTGATGACAGGGGGTTTACTGAAGCTTTCTTT.

This clonotype was detected only once. One end of the junction is discordant with germline, which a read error may explain. The CDR3 here is CASSQEGDYDEQFF. The CDR3 region has the DNA TGCGCCAGCAGCCAAGAGGGTGACTACGATGAGCAGTTCTTC. The genes are TRBV4-1 and TRBJ2-1; D is possibly TRBD2 (5 bases). Germline lookup yields CDR1 MGHRA and CDR2 YSYEKL. The CDR3 consists of 14 residues.

This clonotype was seen at least ten times. The V call is TRBV15, the J call TRBJ2-7; 7 nucleotides line up with TRBD1. CDR3 length: 15 amino acids. The J segment lost 6 bases and the V segment lost 0 bases, leaving 8 bases of the junction unmatched. The germline V gene encodes CDR1 LNHNV and CDR2 YYDKDF (reference sequence). CDR3 DNA sequence: TGTGCCACCAGCAGAGATCTGGGACAGAATATCGAGCAGTACTTC. It yields the protein CATSRDLGQNIEQYF.

This clonotype has more than one count but fewer than ten. This chain links TRBV29-1 with TRBJ2-3; 7 bases line up with TRBD2. V was pared by 3 bases and J by 1 base, with 7 bases of the junction left unmatched. Germline CDR1 SQVTM, CDR2 ANQGSEA. CDR3 length: 15 residues. The CDR3, as DNA: TGCAGCGTTGATATAGGGAGGGGAGGCACAGATACGCAGTATTTT. Amino acid sequence: CSVDIGRGGTDTQYF.

This clonotype occurred a few times. V and J are TRBV11-2 and TRBJ1-3; D is undetermined. The CDR3 has 15 amino acids. Germline V gives CDR1 SGHAT, CDR2 FQNNGV. V was pared by 0 bases and J by 0 bases, with 6 bases between. CDR3 DNA sequence: TGTGCCAGCAGCTTAGAACCTAACTCTGGAAACACCATATATTTT. This encodes CASSLEPNSGNTIYF.

A note on this clonotype: One base away lies a much larger clone, so this may be a sequencing read error. V is TRBV7-9 and J is TRBJ2-7, with 9 bases lining up with TRBD2. CDR1 and CDR2 (germline): SEHNR, FQNEAQ (reference sequence). CDR3 length equals 16 residues. The CDR3 here is CASSTVAGANLYERYF. The CDR3, as DNA: TGTGCCAGCAGTACCGTAGCGGGAGCCAACCTCTACGAGCGGTACTTC. Using reference TRBV7-9 and TRBJ2-7 for the parts outside the CDR3, the full variable domain is DTGVSQNPRHKITKRGQNVTFRCDPISEHNRLYWYRQTLGQGPEFLTYFQNEAQLEKSRLLSDRFSAERPKGSFSTLEIQRTEQGDSAMYLCASSTVAGANLYERYFGPGTRLTVT.

This clonotype showed up just a few times. This chain links TRBV5-1 with TRBJ2-5; 8 bases are a match to TRBD2. Germline trimming cut 2 bases from V and 1 base from J; bases unmatched to any gene: 10. The CDR3 contains 17 residues. Per germline, CDR1 SGHRS and CDR2 YFSETQ. CDR3: CASSLPGGTKTQETQYF. CDR3 coding DNA: TGCGCCAGCAGCTTACCGGGGGGGACTAAGACCCAAGAGACCCAGTACTTC.

The chain uses TRBV30 and TRBJ2-3; 7 bases line up with TRBD1. Trimming took 4 bases from V and 3 from J; bases not matched to a gene: 4. Per germline, CDR1 GTSNPN and CDR2 SVGIG (reference sequence). This CDR3 is 13 amino acids long. The DNA of the CDR3 is TGTGCCTGGATAGAGACAGGGACAGATACGCAGTATTTT. This translates into CAWIETGTDTQYF. The complete variable domain, with remaining parts taken from reference TRBV30 and TRBJ2-3, reads SQTIHQWPATLVQPVGSPLSLECTVEGTSNPNLYWYRQAAGRGLQLLFYSVGIGQISSEVPQNLSASRPQDRQFILSSKKLLLSDSGFYLCAWIETGTDTQYFGPGTRLTVL.

This clonotype came up a few times. V and J are TRBV2 and TRBJ2-5; 11 nucleotides agree with TRBD1. Germline V gives CDR1 SNHLY, CDR2 FYNNEI. The V segment lost 6 bases and the J segment 9 bases; nucleotides outside the gene matches: 6. This CDR3 has 13 amino acids. Here the CDR3 reads CASSRDRGTAQYF. CDR3 bases: TGTGCCAGCAGCCGGGACAGGGGGACGGCCCAGTACTTC. The whole variable domain, filled in from reference TRBV2 and TRBJ2-5, reads EPEVTQTPSHQVTQMGQEVILRCVPISNHLYFYWYRQILGQKVEFLVSFYNNEISEKSEIFDDQFSVERPDGSNFTLKIRSTKLEDSAMYFCASSRDRGTAQYFGPGTRLLVL.

This clonotype was seen ten or more times. This rearrangement joins TRBV24-1 to TRBJ2-1; D gene unclear. Matching the DNA end better, TRBJ2-5 makes the J call doubtful. The CDR3 is 12 residues long. Germline V CDR1 and CDR2: KGHDR, SFDVKD. The CDR3 DNA sequence: TGTGCCACCAGTGATTTGCAAGAGACCCAGTACTTC. Amino acid sequence: CATSDLQETQYF.

The genes are TRBV29-1 and TRBJ2-5, with a possible D match to TRBD2 (5 bases). This CDR3 has 12 residues. Germline values: CDR1 SQVTM, CDR2 ANQGSEA. Trimming cost V 5 bases and J 7 bases, with 14 bases left between them. CDR3 sequence: CSVTLGSGTQYF. CDR3 coding DNA: TGCAGCGTTACACTAGGGTCAGGGACCCAGTACTTC.

The V and J genes are TRBV28 and TRBJ2-1; 8 bases agree with TRBD1. The length of the CDR3 is 15 residues. J was trimmed by 0 bases and V by 6 bases; bases with no gene match: 4. Looked up from germline, CDR1 is MDHEN and CDR2 is SYDVKM. This CDR3 is CASRPTGGSYNEQFF. The CDR3, as DNA: TGTGCCAGCAGGCCTACAGGGGGCTCCTACAATGAGCAGTTCTTC.

The sample holds a few counts of this clonotype. The chain employs TRBV30 and TRBJ1-5; 8 bases map to TRBD1. Germline-derived CDR1 and CDR2 are GTSNPN and SVGIG (reference sequence). Trimming removed 6 bases from V and 5 bases from J; junction bases left unmatched: 9. The CDR3 is 14 amino acids. CDR3 nucleotides: TGTGCCTGTAGTAGGACAGGGAGTTATCAGCCCCAGCATTTT. Translated, it gives CACSRTGSYQPQHF.

V and J are TRBV28 and TRBJ2-3; TRBD2 aligns across 14 bases. The CDR3 contains 20 residues. The ends lost 4 bases at V and 0 bases at J; junction bases unmatched: 12. CDR1 MDHEN and CDR2 SYDVKM come from the germline V gene. The CDR3 nucleotides are TGTGCCAGCAGTTCCTACCGACTAGCGGGAGGGCCATCCAGCACAGATACGCAGTATTTT. Protein sequence: CASSSYRLAGGPSSTDTQYF.

This sequence joins TRBV19 and TRBJ1-1, with D hard to call. CDR3 length: 16 residues. The germline CDR1 and CDR2 sequences are LNHDA and SQIVND (reference sequence). V lost 3 bases and J 0 bases, leaving 14 bases between the germline ends. The DNA of the CDR3 is TGTGCCAGTAGTATTTATACCGGGAAACTGAACACTGAAGCTTTCTTT. It is translated as CASSIYTGKLNTEAFF.